This T cell receptor beta chain comes out of a study of T cell changes during pregnancy in multiple sclerosis. The table came from immunoSEQ multiplex PCR; TCRdb's copy has only in-frame clones and leaves some out. The sample carries fewer than 70,000 clones, approximately 91% recorded once. Germline CDR1 reads LNHDA; CDR2 reads SQIVND (reference sequence). This CDR3 contains 14 residues. Trimming took 9 bases from V and 8 from J; bases not matched to a gene: 12. The rearrangement joins TRBV19 to TRBJ1-2; TRBD1 matches 10 bases. The TCR sequence derives from a female donor with multiple sclerosis, enrolled in a pregnancy study. The sequenced sample was peripheral blood, obtained in the third trimester of pregnancy. In nucleotides, the CDR3 is TGTGCCAGCAGGAAGACAGGGGGCATGGGGGGCTACACCTTC. It specifies CASRKTGGMGGYTF.